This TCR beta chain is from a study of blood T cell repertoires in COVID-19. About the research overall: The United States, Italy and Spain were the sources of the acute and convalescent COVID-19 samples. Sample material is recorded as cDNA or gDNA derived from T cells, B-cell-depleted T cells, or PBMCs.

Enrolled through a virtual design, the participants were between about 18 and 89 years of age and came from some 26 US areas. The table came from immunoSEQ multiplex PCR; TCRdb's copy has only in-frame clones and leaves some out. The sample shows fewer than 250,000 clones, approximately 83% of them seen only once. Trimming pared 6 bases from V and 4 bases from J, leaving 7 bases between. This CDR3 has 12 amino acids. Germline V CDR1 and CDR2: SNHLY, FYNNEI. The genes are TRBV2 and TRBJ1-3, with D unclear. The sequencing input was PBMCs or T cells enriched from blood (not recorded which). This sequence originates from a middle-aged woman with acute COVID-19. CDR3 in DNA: TGTGCCAGCAGCCGAGGGGGAAACACCATATATTTT. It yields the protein CASSRGGNTIYF.